This passage covers 25 T cell receptor beta chains from one sample sequenced in a study of CD8+CD57+ T cells in acquired aplastic anemia. By flow cytometry, patients selected for sequencing had shown an expansion of CD8+CD57+ cells. Genomic DNA constituted the template upon which TCR beta VDJ and CDR3 profiling was performed. Each CDR3 protein gets one entry after TCRdb re-called the reads with MiXCR. The profile shows roughly 250,000 distinct CDR3 sequences, 65% to 90% of them singletons. Input material: sorted CD4+, CD8+, or CD8+CD57+ T cells (not recorded which) from PBMCs. The receptor source for this set is a human donor with aplastic anemia.

This clonotype appeared a single time. The chain carries TRBV11-3 and TRBJ1-5; D perhaps matches TRBD1 (5 bases). This CDR3 comprises 15 residues. With 1 base removed from V and 4 bases from J, the gap between germline ends came to 11 bases. The germline gives CDR1 SGHNT, CDR2 YENEEA. The CDR3 reads CASSLGITGNQPQHF. The DNA of the CDR3 is TGTGCCAGCAGCTTAGGGATCACAGGAAATCAGCCCCAGCATTTT.

CDR3 DNA sequence: TGTGCCAGCAGCTTATCAGGCGGAGGGCAAGATGAAGCTTACGAGCAGTACGTC. Translation: CASSLSGGGQDEAYEQYV. The chain couples TRBV7-3 to TRBJ2-7; a possible D gene is TRBD2 (6 bases). Germline V gives CDR1 SGHTA, CDR2 FQGTGA. The CDR3 covers 18 residues. V lost 2 bases, J lost 4 bases, and 24 bases lay in between.

This clonotype appeared many times. The genes are TRBV7-3 and TRBJ2-3; 13 positions agree with TRBD2. CDR3 size: 16 residues. Trimming took 2 bases from V and 2 from J; bases not matched to a gene: 1. Germline CDR1 reads SGHTA; CDR2 reads FQGTGA. The CDR3, as DNA: TGTGCCAGCAGCTTAGGACTAGCGGGGGCCACAGATACGCAGTATTTT. Translated, it gives CASSLGLAGATDTQYF. Drawing the rest from reference TRBV7-3 and TRBJ2-3, the complete variable domain is GAGVSQTPSNKVTEKGKYVELRCDPISGHTALYWYRQSLGQGPEFLIYFQGTGAADDSGLPNDRFFAVRPEGSVSTLKIQRTERGDSAVYLCASSLGLAGATDTQYFGPGTRLTVL.

On this clonotype: The junction departs from germline at one end; a sequencing error may be responsible. The chain has TRBV2 and TRBJ2-3; D remains ambiguous. The CDR3 is made up of 14 amino acids. Germline V gene data show CDR1 as SNHLY and CDR2 as FYNNEI. The CDR3 reads CASSSSGAQYFHQF. The CDR3 coding sequence is TGTGCCAGCAGCTCCTCAGGTGCGCAGTATTTTCACCAATTT.

The chain links TRBV7-9 to TRBJ2-3; 7 positions match TRBD2. Germline CDR1 and CDR2: SEHNR and FQNEAQ (reference sequence). The V and J ends lost 5 bases and 14 bases, in that order; junction bases with no gene match: 13. This CDR3 has 13 residues. CDR3: CASSDGRSGARYF. The CDR3 coding sequence is TGTGCCAGCAGCGACGGGAGAAGCGGGGCGAGGTATTTT. Complete variable domain (other parts from reference TRBV7-9 and TRBJ2-3): DTGVSQNPRHKITKRGQNVTFRCDPISEHNRLYWYRQTLGQGPEFLTYFQNEAQLEKSRLLSDRFSAERPKGSFSTLEIQRTEQGDSAMYLCASSDGRSGARYFGPGTRLTVL.

V usage is TRBV6-6 and J usage is TRBJ2-7, with unresolved D. The CDR3 consists of 13 residues. Germline CDR1 is MNHNY and CDR2 is SVGAGI (reference sequence). V was shortened by 0 bases and J by 1 base, with 4 bases between the two germline ends. The CDR3 spells CASSYSRSYEQYF. Here the CDR3 DNA reads TGTGCCAGCAGTTACTCGAGGTCCTACGAGCAGTACTTC.

On this clonotype itself: A single base separates this from a much larger clone, so it may be a read error. The chain recombines TRBV11-3 with TRBJ2-1, with D possibly being TRBD1 (6 bases). V was clipped by 0 bases and J by 6 bases, with 9 bases between them. The CDR3 is 14 residues long. CDR1 and CDR2 from the germline V gene are SGHNT and YENEEA. The DNA of the CDR3 is TGTGCCAGCAGCTTAGATGTGACAGGCAATGAGCAGTTCTTC. This encodes CASSLDVTGNEQFF.

Concerning this clonotype itself: Likely a read error: the CDR3 ends without its conserved phenylalanine or tryptophan. The DNA is left out, because the CDR3 cannot be placed on it with certainty; the CDR3 is given as TCRdb lists it. The V and J genes are TRBV19 and TRBJ2-1; the table's D call TRBD2 went unverified against the DNA. A total of 15 residues make up the CDR3, ends included. Germline V CDR1 and CDR2: LNHDA, SQIVND (reference sequence). CDR3 protein: CASSIASGINEELFC.

The J gene is TRBJ2-7, the V gene TRBV29-1, with unresolved D. Deletions cut 3 bases from V and 1 base from J, with 13 bases between. Germline CDR1 and CDR2: SQVTM and ANQGSEA. The CDR3 is 14 amino acids. The CDR3 DNA reads TGCAGCGTTGATGAAGGAATCGGGTCCTACGAGCAGTACTTC. It translates to CSVDEGIGSYEQYF.

The CDR3 here is CASSLVGGGYEQYF. CDR3 nucleotide sequence: TGTGCCAGCAGCTTAGTGGGAGGTGGCTACGAGCAGTACTTC. The rearrangement uses TRBV7-3 and TRBJ2-7, with D perhaps TRBD2 (6 bases). Trimming shortened V by 2 bases and J by 3 bases, and 11 bases separated the two germline ends. Germline CDR1 SGHTA, CDR2 FQGTGA. This CDR3 has 14 residues.

In regard to this clonotype: In this CDR3 the conserved last residue, phenylalanine or tryptophan, is missing, so a read error is likely. It is unclear where the CDR3 begins or ends on the DNA, so no DNA is shown, and the CDR3 is as TCRdb lists it. The chain is built from TRBV7-9 and TRBJ2-3; no check of the table's D call, TRBD1, against the DNA was made. Termini included, the CDR3 measures 14 amino acids. CDR1 and CDR2 from the germline V gene are SEHNR and FQNEAQ (reference sequence). The CDR3 spells CASSPDGRGYTFGS.

The V call is TRBV9, the J call TRBJ1-1; 7 nucleotides agree with TRBD1. CDR3 size: 15 residues. The J segment lost 10 bases and the V segment lost 4 bases, leaving 16 bases of the junction unmatched. From germline, CDR1 is SGDLS and CDR2 YYNGEE. CDR3: CASSLDLTGNHAAFF. The CDR3 region has the DNA TGTGCCAGCAGCTTAGATCTGACAGGGAATCATGCAGCTTTCTTT.

On this clonotype: The junction does not match germline at one end; this may be a read error. The CDR3 DNA reads TGTGCCAGCAACCGAGAGTCTAGCCCTACCGGAGAGAACTTC. It encodes CASNRESSPTGENF. This rearrangement joins TRBV9 to TRBJ2-5; D perhaps matches TRBD2 (5 bases). The CDR3 consists of 14 residues. Germline loops: CDR1 SGDLS, CDR2 YYNGEE.

The chain couples TRBV7-9 to TRBJ2-6; 7 positions match TRBD1. Unmatched junction bases numbered 16, after V lost 1 base and J lost 13 bases. The CDR3 spans 17 residues. Germline lookup yields CDR1 SEHNR and CDR2 FQNEAQ (reference sequence). Here the CDR3 reads CASSLGLTGNTEAVLTF. The CDR3 nucleotides read TGTGCCAGCAGCTTAGGTCTGACAGGGAACACTGAAGCTGTCCTGACTTTC. The full variable domain, in which reference TRBV7-9 and TRBJ2-6 provide the parts outside the CDR3, is DTGVSQNPRHKITKRGQNVTFRCDPISEHNRLYWYRQTLGQGPEFLTYFQNEAQLEKSRLLSDRFSAERPKGSFSTLEIQRTEQGDSAMYLCASSLGLTGNTEAVLTFGAGSRLTVL.

As to this clonotype: At one boundary the junction diverges from the germline segment, which might be a read error. The rearrangement joins TRBV9 to TRBJ2-5, with D uncertain. The CDR3 totals 14 residues. Germline V gene lookup returns CDR1 SGDLS and CDR2 YYNGEE. The chain's CDR3 is CASSVGSDTQYFCF. In nucleotides, the CDR3 is TGTGCCAGCAGCGTAGGGTCAGATACGCAGTATTTTTGCTTT.

This clonotype appeared a single time. The chain is built from TRBV19 and TRBJ2-3; D ambiguous. This CDR3 region has 12 residues. Trimming cost V 1 base and J 4 bases, with 3 bases left between them. The germline V gene has CDR1 LNHDA and CDR2 SQIVND (reference sequence). CDR3 residues: CASSIAADTQYF. In DNA form, the CDR3 reads TGTGCCAGTAGTATAGCAGCAGATACGCAGTATTTT.

This chain connects TRBV10-3 to TRBJ2-1; maybe TRBD2 (7 bases). Looked up from germline, CDR1 is ENHRY and CDR2 is SYGVKD. The CDR3 consists of 14 residues. CDR3 coding DNA: TGTGGCGTCAGTGGGGGAGGGGGGGGGGATGAGCAGTTCTTC. As protein: CGVSGGGGGDEQFF.

For this clonotype: No conserved phenylalanine or tryptophan ends this CDR3, so it is likely a read error. It is unclear where the CDR3 begins or ends on the DNA, so no DNA is shown, and the CDR3 is as TCRdb lists it. V and J are TRBV7-9 and TRBJ2-1; the table's TRBD1 call for D was not verified on the DNA. The germline CDR1 and CDR2 sequences are SEHNR and FQNEAQ (reference sequence). The CDR3 comprises 13 residues, both ends counted. This CDR3 reads CAGQGVPANQYFG.

This chain links TRBV11-1 with TRBJ2-5, with D perhaps TRBD1 or TRBD2 (5 bases each). The CDR3 consists of 14 residues. Germline lookup yields CDR1 SGHAT and CDR2 FQDESV (reference sequence). Between the trimmed V and J ends, which lost 3 bases and 5 bases, there was a span of 13 bases. DNA for the CDR3: TGTGCCAGCAGCTTGGGGGTAATACAGGAGACCCAGTACTTC. Its translation is CASSLGVIQETQYF.

The chain links TRBV6-5 to TRBJ1-2, with D possibly being TRBD1 (6 bases). The germline V and J ends were trimmed by 5 bases and 3 bases, with 16 bases remaining between them. The CDR3 runs to 15 residues. Germline values: CDR1 MNHEY, CDR2 SVGAGI. The CDR3, as DNA: TGTGCCAGCAGTCCCTCTTCGGACAGTTACTATGGCTACACCTTC. This gives the protein CASSPSSDSYYGYTF.

As for this clonotype: The conserved phenylalanine or tryptophan is not found at the CDR3 terminus, so this likely reflects a read error. The DNA is omitted, as the CDR3 cannot be located on it reliably, and the CDR3 follows TCRdb's listing. The chain recombines TRBV9 with TRBJ2-3. Germline lookup yields CDR1 SGDLS and CDR2 YYNGEE. A total of 13 residues make up the CDR3, ends included. The CDR3 sequence is CASSVGPDTQYFV.

The chain recombines TRBV5-6 with TRBJ2-7; TRBD1 aligns across 7 bases. CDR1 and CDR2 (germline): SGHDT, YYEEEE. This CDR3 has 18 residues. V was pared by 3 bases and J by 1 base, with 16 bases of the junction left unmatched. The CDR3 coding sequence is TGTGCCAGCAGCTCCGTTCCCGACGGGACAGCCCTTTCCTACGAGCAGTACGTC. It yields the protein CASSSVPDGTALSYEQYV.

V usage is TRBV5-4 and J usage is TRBJ1-6; D call uncertain. The CDR3 length is 16 residues. V lost 5 bases to trimming and J lost 3 bases, with 15 bases between them. Germline loops: CDR1 SGHNT, CDR2 YYREEE (reference sequence). CDR3 DNA: TGTGCCAGCAGTTACGCCGAGGGCGGCTATAATTCACCCCTCCACTTT. This encodes CASSYAEGGYNSPLHF.

Points on this clonotype: A junction boundary mismatches the germline segment, possibly from a read error. The V and J genes are TRBV7-9 and TRBJ2-6, with D perhaps given as TRBD1 or TRBD2 (5 bases each). The CDR3 contains 15 residues. Germline loops: CDR1 SEHNR, CDR2 FQNEAQ (reference sequence). CDR3 in DNA: TGTGCCAGCAGCTGGGAGAGGGACGGGCCCATAGTCCTCACTTTC. Protein product: CASSWERDGPIVLTF.

The chain is built from TRBV7-8 and TRBJ1-2; no reliable D call. The V end was cut by 2 bases, the J end by 8 bases, with 18 bases between. Per germline, CDR1 SGHVS and CDR2 FQNEAQ. The CDR3 runs 15 residues. CDR3 nucleotide sequence: TGTGCCAGCAGCTTAACTGGAAGTCCCGATACGGGCTACACCTTC. Translating gives CASSLTGSPDTGYTF.